Shown below are 19 T cell receptor beta chains from a single sample sequenced in a study of T cell changes during pregnancy in multiple sclerosis (dated by TCRdb to between 2019 and 2020). The library was made by the immunoSEQ multiplex PCR assay. The clones in this table, taken by TCRdb from immuneACCESS, are in-frame only. Not every clone is retained; where verified, under half of the shortfall comes from an unresolved V gene, and the cause of the rest is unknown. Across this sample there are tens of thousands of clones, with about 92% seen only once. The ten top clones hold 5.5% to 7% of the sample. The sample in question was peripheral blood, obtained in the third trimester of pregnancy. These receptor sequences come from a female donor in good health, enrolled as a control in a pregnancy study.

This sequence joins TRBV6-5 and TRBJ2-2; no firm D call. Looked up from germline, CDR1 is MNHEY and CDR2 is SVGAGI. The CDR3 has 12 amino acids. Trimming removed 4 bases from V and 5 bases from J, with 5 bases in between. The CDR3 sequence: CASSFLTGELFF. The CDR3 DNA reads TGTGCCAGCAGTTTTCTAACCGGGGAGCTGTTTTTT.

V is TRBV28 and J is TRBJ2-2; a possible D gene is TRBD1 (6 bases). The CDR3 is 16 amino acids. The V end was cut by 1 base, the J end by 4 bases, with 13 bases between. Germline loops: CDR1 MDHEN, CDR2 SYDVKM. The CDR3 protein is CASSLSTGRGTGELFF. Written as DNA, the CDR3 is TGTGCCAGCAGTTTATCGACAGGCCGCGGCACCGGGGAGCTGTTTTTT.

The chain employs TRBV19 and TRBJ1-2, with 7 bases fitting TRBD1. Looked up from germline, CDR1 is LNHDA and CDR2 is SQIVND (reference sequence). The CDR3 runs to 18 residues. V trimming: 3 bases; J trimming: 3 bases; junction bases outside the gene matches: 16. Here the CDR3 DNA reads TGTGCCAGTAGTATTCTACCGGCCCTGACAGGGCCCCACTATGGCTACACCTTC. Residues: CASSILPALTGPHYGYTF. Combining the CDR3 with reference TRBV19 and TRBJ1-2 gives the whole variable domain DGGITQSPKYLFRKEGQNVTLSCEQNLNHDAMYWYRQDPGQGLRLIYYSQIVNDFQKGDIAEGYSVSREKKESFPLTVTSAQKNPTAFYLCASSILPALTGPHYGYTFGSGTRLTVV.

The V call is TRBV9, the J call TRBJ2-7; 8 bases fit TRBD2. The CDR3 consists of 16 residues. The germline V gene has CDR1 SGDLS and CDR2 YYNGEE. J gave up 6 bases and V 4 bases, and 15 bases lay outside the gene matches. CDR3 protein: CASSPRGSGAMGEQYF. DNA of the CDR3: TGTGCCAGCAGCCCCCGGGGTAGCGGGGCGATGGGCGAGCAGTACTTC.

The chain is built from TRBV2 and TRBJ2-5; D might be TRBD1 (5 bases). V was shortened by 7 bases and J by 5 bases, with 17 bases between the two germline ends. CDR1 and CDR2 from the germline V gene are SNHLY and FYNNEI. The CDR3 length is 14 residues. The CDR3 protein is CASTGRGAVETQYF. Here the CDR3 DNA reads TGTGCCAGCACCGGTAGGGGTGCTGTGGAGACCCAGTACTTC.

The chain has TRBV20-1 and TRBJ2-1; D may be TRBD2 (5 bases). Germline loops: CDR1 DFQATT, CDR2 SNEGSKA (reference sequence). The CDR3 runs 11 residues. CDR3 nucleotide sequence: TGCAGGACTACTGACGGGGATGAGCAGTTCTTC. It codes for CRTTDGDEQFF.

As for this clone: Different DNA sequences within this sample yield the same CDR3. The J gene is TRBJ1-5, the V gene TRBV15; D remains unclear. V was clipped by 0 bases and J by 2 bases, with 8 bases between them. The germline V gene has CDR1 LNHNV and CDR2 YYDKDF (reference sequence). The CDR3 length is 15 residues. CDR3 region: CATSRDRRGNQPQHF. Here the CDR3 DNA reads TGTGCCACCAGCAGAGATAGGAGGGGCAATCAGCCCCAGCATTTT. The whole variable domain, filled in from reference TRBV15 and TRBJ1-5, reads DAMVIQNPRYQVTQFGKPVTLSCSQTLNHNVMYWYQQKSSQAPKLLFHYYDKDFNNEADTPDNFQSRRPNTSFCFLDIRSPGLGDTAMYLCATSRDRRGNQPQHFGDGTRLSIL.

The chain combines TRBV5-6 with TRBJ1-3, with D perhaps TRBD1 (6 bases). V lost 3 bases and J 0 bases, leaving 16 bases between the germline ends. CDR3 size: 17 residues. Germline values: CDR1 SGHDT, CDR2 YYEEEE. CDR3 in DNA: TGTGCCAGCAGCTACCGGGCCACAGGGTCCTCTGGAAACACCATATATTTT. Translated, it gives CASSYRATGSSGNTIYF. The full variable domain, its missing parts supplied by reference TRBV5-6 and TRBJ1-3, is DAGVTQSPTHLIKTRGQQVTLRCSPKSGHDTVSWYQQALGQGPQFIFQYYEEEERQRGNFPDRFSGHQFPNYSSELNVNALLLGDSALYLCASSYRATGSSGNTIYFGEGSWLTVV.

The V and J genes are TRBV7-6 and TRBJ2-3, with D perhaps matching TRBD2 (6 bases). Germline loops: CDR1 SGHVS, CDR2 FNYEAQ. Trimming took 3 bases from V and 1 from J, leaving 11 bases between them. This CDR3 is 15 amino acids long. The chain's CDR3 is CASSFGGVGTDTQYF. The CDR3, as DNA: TGTGCCAGCAGCTTCGGAGGGGTTGGCACAGATACGCAGTATTTT.

This chain joins TRBV19 and TRBJ2-7, with TRBD1 matching over 10 bases. V gave up 7 bases and J gave up 1 base; unmatched junction bases: 4. Germline values: CDR1 LNHDA, CDR2 SQIVND (reference sequence). The CDR3 contains 14 residues. The DNA for the CDR3 is TGTGCCAGTACCCGGACAGGGGGATCCTACGAGCAGTACTTC. The encoded protein is CASTRTGGSYEQYF.

J is TRBJ1-1 and V is TRBV5-1; the match to TRBD1 covers 9 bases. CDR1 is SGHRS and CDR2 is YFSETQ in the germline V gene. With 1 base clipped from V and 4 bases from J, the junction kept 2 bases outside the gene matches. The CDR3 is made up of 14 amino acids. The DNA of the CDR3 is TGCGCCAGCAGCTTGATGACAGGGGGCACTGAAGCTTTCTTT. Protein sequence: CASSLMTGGTEAFF.

The chain carries TRBV6-1 and TRBJ1-5; maybe TRBD1 (6 bases). With 8 bases removed from V and 4 bases from J, the gap between germline ends came to 12 bases. The CDR3 consists of 13 residues. The germline V gene has CDR1 MNHNS and CDR2 SASEGT. The CDR3 DNA sequence: TGTGCCAGCGATGGCAGGGGTAATCAGCCCCAGCATTTT. The encoded protein is CASDGRGNQPQHF.

J is TRBJ2-3 and V is TRBV30, with TRBD2 matching over 7 bases. V lost 3 bases and J lost 5; bases outside the gene matches: 8. Germline V gene lookup returns CDR1 GTSNPN and CDR2 SVGIG (reference sequence). The CDR3 runs 14 residues. CDR3 protein: CAWRVGRGIDTQYF. DNA of the CDR3: TGTGCCTGGAGGGTGGGGAGGGGTATAGATACGCAGTATTTT.

The genes are TRBV30 and TRBJ2-1; TRBD1 is a possible D gene (5 bases). V was cut by 4 bases and J by 9 bases, with 10 bases left in between. The CDR3 has 11 residues. CDR1 GTSNPN and CDR2 SVGIG come from the germline V gene (reference sequence). The CDR3 sequence is CAWTQGSEQFF. The CDR3 DNA sequence: TGTGCCTGGACCCAGGGTAGTGAGCAGTTCTTC.

CDR3 nucleotide sequence: TGTGCCAGCAGCTTAGTAGATCCCCTCACAGATACGCAGTATTTT. It specifies CASSLVDPLTDTQYF. This sequence joins TRBV11-2 and TRBJ2-3; no clear D. The CDR3 is 15 amino acids. Looked up from germline, CDR1 is SGHAT and CDR2 is FQNNGV. V was trimmed by 1 base and J by 2 bases, leaving 10 bases between them.

The rearrangement uses TRBV5-1 and TRBJ2-3; D unresolved. Germline V gives CDR1 SGHRS, CDR2 YFSETQ. V gave up 2 bases and J gave up 6 bases, with 13 bases separating them. The CDR3 covers 14 residues. Here the CDR3 reads CASSLALAMDTQYF. The CDR3 DNA reads as TGCGCCAGCAGCTTAGCTCTTGCTATGGATACGCAGTATTTT. The full variable domain, in which reference TRBV5-1 and TRBJ2-3 provide the parts outside the CDR3, is KAGVTQTPRYLIKTRGQQVTLSCSPISGHRSVSWYQQTPGQGLQFLFEYFSETQRNKGNFPGRFSGRQFSNSRSEMNVSTLELGDSALYLCASSLALAMDTQYFGPGTRLTVL.

The chain links TRBV5-4 to TRBJ2-2; D remains ambiguous. The CDR3 covers 16 residues. The germline gives CDR1 SGHNT, CDR2 YYREEE (reference sequence). The V gene lost 2 bases and the J gene lost 4 bases, with 15 bases spanning the gap. CDR3 coding DNA: TGTGCCAGCAGCTTACCTGGCCCGAAGTCCACCGGGGAGCTGTTTTTT. It translates to CASSLPGPKSTGELFF. Variable domain in full (rest from reference TRBV5-4 and TRBJ2-2): ETGVTQSPTHLIKTRGQQVTLRCSSQSGHNTVSWYQQALGQGPQFIFQYYREEENGRGNFPPRFSGLQFPNYSSELNVNALELDDSALYLCASSLPGPKSTGELFFGEGSRLTVL.

This clone is a singleton in its sample. This chain joins TRBV5-5 and TRBJ2-1; possibly TRBD1 for D (5 bases). From germline, CDR1 is SGHKS and CDR2 YYEKEE (reference sequence). The CDR3 sequence is 15 residues long. V lost 2 bases to trimming and J lost 6 bases, with 15 bases between them. CDR3 residues: CASSFRDPWGNEQFF. The CDR3 nucleotides are TGTGCCAGCAGCTTCAGGGATCCCTGGGGCAATGAGCAGTTCTTC. The full variable domain, its missing parts supplied by reference TRBV5-5 and TRBJ2-1, is DAGVTQSPTHLIKTRGQQVTLRCSPISGHKSVSWYQQVLGQGPQFIFQYYEKEERGRGNFPDRFSARQFPNYSSELNVNALLLGDSALYLCASSFRDPWGNEQFFGPGTRLTVL.

The chain carries TRBV10-2 and TRBJ2-7; D is undetermined. The ends were cut back, 6 bases at V and 4 bases at J, with 13 bases in the middle. The V gene's germline CDR1 is WSHSY and CDR2 SAAADI. There are 13 residues in the CDR3. The CDR3 nucleotides are TGCGCCAGCAGCCCCGACTTGATTTACGAGCAGTACTTC. It is translated as CASSPDLIYEQYF.